This T cell receptor beta chain was found in a study of cytomegalovirus exposure and HLA in healthy donors. General study points: TRBV6-2, TRBV6-3 and some other V segments were unresolvable in 87-base-pair reads. An analysis that was carried out later associated 15,000 to 20,000 TCR beta sequences with HLA alleles at 0.05 false discovery rate.

Trimming pared 7 bases from V and 3 bases from J, leaving 12 bases between. Germline lookup yields CDR1 MNHNY and CDR2 SVGAGI (reference sequence). The CDR3 contains 13 residues. Primers included in the PCR were 60 Vbeta and 13 Jbeta primers. Only in-frame clones appear in the TCRdb table, and some are missing; sequencing was by immunoSEQ multiplex PCR. The sample yields approximately 140,000 clones, about four fifths seen once. A word on this clone: Its target is not known.

The sequenced material came from PBMCs. This TCR was sampled from a male donor in good health and CMV-seropositive. The chain recombines TRBV6-6 with TRBJ1-1; D possibly corresponds to TRBD1 (6 bases). Written as DNA, the CDR3 is TGTGCCAGCAATCAGGGGCATGACACTGAAGCTTTCTTT. This sequence encodes CASNQGHDTEAFF.